The rows below give T cell receptor beta chains drawn from one sample of a study of T-cell reconstitution after alpha-beta-depleted transplantation in children. TCRdb processed the PCR reads anew with MiXCR; each CDR3 protein has one entry. The data contain a few hundred thousand distinct CDR3 sequences, under 13% of them singletons. Sample: PBMCs from the stem cell graft donor, taken from the stem cell graft. Receptors originate from a human donor who donated a stem cell graft to a child with acute lymphoblastic leukemia. Each CDR3 is given with its conserved first and last residue. A D gene is named only where the DNA matches it firmly. Size tells how often a clone was seen (once, few, many) or the class of an expanded clone, and some rows leave it out.

.,TRBD2,TRBJ2-1,TRBV4-1,CASSQVAASGNEQFF,TGCGCCAGCAGCCAAGTGGCCGCTAGCGGGAATGAGCAGTTCTTC
few,TRBD2,TRBJ2-7,TRBV5-1,CASSSGLARNTYEQYF,TGCGCCAGCAGCAGTGGACTAGCGAGAAATACCTACGAGCAGTACTTC
.,.,TRBJ2-1,TRBV7-9,CASRSTSDSYNEQFF,TGTGCCAGCAGATCCACCTCAGACAGCTACAATGAGCAGTTCTTC
.,.,TRBJ1-1,TRBV4-1,CASSQDPRSNTEAFF,TGCGCCAGCAGCCAAGATCCGCGCAGCAACACTGAAGCTTTCTTT
few,.,TRBJ1-2,TRBV5-1,CASSKEGVNGYTF,TGCGCCAGCAGCAAAGAGGGGGTTAATGGCTACACCTTC
.,TRBD2,TRBJ2-7,TRBV20-1,CSAPAGEVYEQYF,TGCAGTGCCCCAGCGGGAGAGGTTTACGAGCAGTACTTC
many,.,TRBJ2-7,TRBV7-9,CASSPSFADYEQYF,TGTGCCAGCAGCCCTAGTTTTGCAGACTACGAGCAGTACTTC
.,.,TRBJ1-5,TRBV7-3,CASSLDGEPQHF,TGTGCCAGCAGCTTGGATGGCGAGCCCCAGCATTTT
.,.,TRBJ2-5,TRBV7-2,CASSLFWTPIQETQYF,TGTGCCAGCAGCTTATTTTGGACTCCTATTCAAGAGACCCAGTACTTC
.,.,TRBJ2-2,TRBV12-3/TRBV12-4,CASSPASRAPGELFF,TGTGCCAGCAGCCCAGCGAGCCGGGCCCCCGGGGAGCTGTTTTTT
many,TRBD2,TRBJ2-1,TRBV6-2/TRBV6-3,CASSTGTRVTRQFF,TGTGCCAGCAGTACCGGGACTAGAGTAACTCGACAGTTCTTC
many,TRBD2,TRBJ2-5,TRBV20-1,CSAGRRTSVEETQYF,TGCAGTGCTGGGAGAAGGACTAGCGTCGAAGAGACCCAGTACTTC
many,.,TRBJ1-4,TRBV29-1,CSVVGDATNEKLFF,TGCAGCGTTGTGGGGGATGCAACTAATGAAAAACTGTTTTTT
.,.,TRBJ2-3,TRBV7-9,CASSQEERTYTQYF,TGTGCCAGCAGCCAAGAGGAGCGGACCTATACGCAGTATTTT
.,TRBD1,TRBJ1-1,TRBV11-1,CASSLRDSVTDLGTEAFF,TGTGCCAGCAGCCTCCGGGACAGTGTAACCGATCTGGGGACTGAAGCTTTCTTT
few,.,TRBJ1-5,TRBV6-4,CASSAVGRASSNQPQHF,TGTGCCAGCAGTGCCGTGGGAAGGGCAAGTAGCAATCAGCCCCAGCATTTT
.,TRBD2,TRBJ2-7,TRBV27,CASSLGTSGPYEQYF,TGTGCCAGCAGTTTAGGGACTAGCGGACCCTACGAGCAGTACTTC
.,TRBD1,TRBJ2-1,TRBV27,CASSSTGGFDNEQFF,TGTGCCAGCAGTTCCACAGGGGGCTTCGACAATGAGCAGTTCTTC
.,TRBD1,TRBJ2-7,TRBV27,CASSFRTGMLSYEQYF,TGTGCCAGCAGTTTTCGGACAGGAATGCTCTCCTACGAGCAGTACTTC
.,.,TRBJ1-6,TRBV28,CASNGGGNNSPLHF,TGTGCCAGCAACGGGGGTGGGAATAATTCACCCCTCCACTTT
few,TRBD1,TRBJ1-1,TRBV7-9,CASSPERTGFTEAFF,TGTGCCAGCAGCCCAGAAAGGACAGGGTTCACTGAAGCTTTCTTT
few,.,TRBJ2-5,TRBV5-1,CASSPWSATETQYF,TGCGCCAGCAGCCCTTGGAGTGCCACCGAGACCCAGTACTTC
.,TRBD2,TRBJ2-3,TRBV12-3/TRBV12-4,CASSFSGRAGDTQYF,TGTGCCAGCAGCTTTAGCGGGAGGGCCGGAGATACGCAGTATTTT
few,.,TRBJ1-5,TRBV30,CAWSARGAANQPQHF,TGTGCCTGGAGTGCCCGGGGGGCCGCCAATCAGCCCCAGCATTTT
.,.,TRBJ2-2,TRBV24-1,CATSGAVLNTGELFF,TGTGCCACCAGTGGAGCGGTACTGAACACCGGGGAGCTGTTTTTT
.,TRBD1,TRBJ2-3,TRBV28,CASSFGQETTTSTDTQYF,TGTGCCAGCAGTTTCGGACAGGAGACAACTACTAGCACAGATACGCAGTATTTT
few,.,TRBJ2-3,TRBV12-3/TRBV12-4,CASSEYQPGTDTQYF,TGTGCCAGCTCGGAGTACCAGCCCGGCACAGATACGCAGTATTTT
.,TRBD2,TRBJ2-7,TRBV18,CASSPVGGGEQYF,TGTGCCAGCTCCCCAGTAGGCGGGGGCGAGCAGTACTTC
.,TRBD1,TRBJ1-2,TRBV6-2/TRBV6-3,CASSSDRGHYGYTF,TGTGCCAGCAGTTCGGACAGGGGACACTATGGCTACACCTTC
few,.,TRBJ1-4,TRBV29-1,CSVGGWGEKLFF,TGCAGCGTTGGGGGGTGGGGGGAAAAACTGTTTTTT
many,TRBD1,TRBJ2-3,TRBV20-1,CSAEDRVGTDTQYF,TGCAGTGCTGAGGACAGGGTCGGCACAGATACGCAGTATTTT
many,TRBD2,TRBJ2-5,TRBV6-5,CASSYEGGSGETQYF,TGTGCCAGCAGTTATGAGGGAGGGAGTGGAGAGACCCAGTACTTC